These 27 T cell receptor beta chains came from one sample sequenced in a study of blood T cell repertoires in COVID-19. Data came from immunoSEQ multiplex PCR; TCRdb stores just in-frame clones and leaves some out. Among about 200,000 clones listed, about four fifths were seen once. Sequencing was performed on peripheral blood. Receptors were obtained from a man aged 55 to 69 with acute or convalescent COVID-19.

J is TRBJ1-1 and V is TRBV11-1; no firm D call. CDR3 length equals 14 residues. Germline-derived CDR1 and CDR2 are SGHAT and FQDESV (reference sequence). V gave up 1 base and J gave up 4 bases, with 10 bases separating them. CDR3 in DNA: TGTGCCAGCAGCTTAGTACAGAGCGGCACTGAAGCTTTCTTT. It specifies CASSLVQSGTEAFF.

J is TRBJ1-6 and V is TRBV5-4; TRBD1 aligns across 8 bases. CDR1 and CDR2 (germline): SGHNT, YYREEE (reference sequence). This CDR3 is 14 amino acids long. V trimming: 4 bases; J trimming: 10 bases; junction bases outside the gene matches: 7. The CDR3 is CASSPDRVGSPLHF. The CDR3 nucleotides read TGTGCCAGCAGCCCGGACAGGGTTGGGTCACCCCTCCACTTT. The full variable domain, completed using reference TRBV5-4 and TRBJ1-6, is ETGVTQSPTHLIKTRGQQVTLRCSSQSGHNTVSWYQQALGQGPQFIFQYYREEENGRGNFPPRFSGLQFPNYSSELNVNALELDDSALYLCASSPDRVGSPLHFGNGTRLTVT.

The chain combines TRBV5-1 with TRBJ1-4, with D maybe TRBD1 (6 bases). The germline gives CDR1 SGHRS, CDR2 YFSETQ. Deletions cut 0 bases from V and 12 bases from J, with 12 bases between. The CDR3 is made up of 13 amino acids. The CDR3 DNA reads as TGCGCCAGCAGCTTGGAGACAGGCTGGCAACTGTTTTTT. As protein: CASSLETGWQLFF. The full variable domain, with the rest looked up from reference TRBV5-1 and TRBJ1-4, is KAGVTQTPRYLIKTRGQQVTLSCSPISGHRSVSWYQQTPGQGLQFLFEYFSETQRNKGNFPGRFSGRQFSNSRSEMNVSTLELGDSALYLCASSLETGWQLFFGSGTQLSVL.

The gene calls are TRBV2 and TRBJ2-1, with 9 bases identical to TRBD2. V lost 5 bases to trimming and J lost 15 bases; unmatched junction nucleotides: 14. The CDR3 loop spans 14 amino acids. Germline V CDR1 and CDR2: SNHLY, FYNNEI. CDR3 in amino acids: CASSFKGSGRIWFF. In nucleotides, the CDR3 is TGTGCCAGCAGTTTCAAGGGCAGCGGGAGGATCTGGTTCTTC.

The V call is TRBV2, the J call TRBJ1-3; 7 nucleotides match TRBD1. CDR1 SNHLY and CDR2 FYNNEI come from the germline V gene. There are 13 residues in the CDR3. V lost 9 bases and J lost 0; bases outside the gene matches: 2. The CDR3 spells CARRDSSGNTIYF. CDR3 coding DNA: TGTGCCAGGAGGGACAGCTCTGGAAACACCATATATTTT. Looking up the rest from reference TRBV2 and TRBJ1-3 gives the full variable domain: EPEVTQTPSHQVTQMGQEVILRCVPISNHLYFYWYRQILGQKVEFLVSFYNNEISEKSEIFDDQFSVERPDGSNFTLKIRSTKLEDSAMYFCARRDSSGNTIYFGEGSWLTVV.

The gene calls are TRBV15 and TRBJ1-6; tentative D call: TRBD1 (5 bases). The CDR3 has 13 amino acids. V dropped 8 bases and J dropped 4 bases, with 9 bases sitting between them. Germline CDR1 reads LNHNV; CDR2 reads YYDKDF (reference sequence). In DNA, the CDR3 is TGTGCCACCGAAAGGGGTTATAATTCACCCCTCCACTTT. Translating it yields CATERGYNSPLHF.

This clone was picked up one time. The chain recombines TRBV6-5 with TRBJ2-7; the match to TRBD1 covers 12 bases. This CDR3 has 13 residues. CDR1 is MNHEY, CDR2 SVGAGI, per germline. V gave up 6 bases and J gave up 6 bases; unmatched junction bases: 3. CDR3 protein: CASSRDRGREQYF. CDR3 DNA sequence: TGTGCCAGCAGCCGGGACAGGGGGCGCGAGCAGTACTTC.

The chain couples TRBV6-5 to TRBJ1-2; 8 bases are a match to TRBD1. V was clipped by 6 bases and J by 4 bases; unmatched bases: 7. There are 14 residues in the CDR3. Germline loops: CDR1 MNHEY, CDR2 SVGAGI. For the CDR3, the DNA is TGTGCCAGCAGACACGGACAGGGCCTCTATGGCTACACCTTC. This codes for CASRHGQGLYGYTF.

This chain uses TRBV28 with TRBJ1-1, with TRBD1 as a possible D gene (5 bases). The V end was cut by 7 bases, the J end by 4 bases, with 10 bases between. Germline CDR1 is MDHEN and CDR2 is SYDVKM. CDR3 length: 12 amino acids. CDR3 residues: CASKKGRTEAFF. Here the CDR3 DNA reads TGTGCCAGCAAGAAGGGGCGCACTGAAGCTTTCTTT.

The chain uses TRBV29-1 and TRBJ2-1, with 12 bases identical to TRBD2. Germline CDR1 SQVTM, CDR2 ANQGSEA. CDR3 size: 14 residues. CDR3 region: CSGDRLAGVQEQFF. CDR3 sequence (DNA): TGCAGTGGGGATCGACTAGCGGGAGTACAAGAGCAGTTCTTC.

The J gene is TRBJ2-1, the V gene TRBV7-2, with D possibly being TRBD2 (6 bases). The CDR3 consists of 16 residues. Germline V CDR1 and CDR2: SGHTA, FQGNSA. Trimming stripped 2 bases from V and 6 bases from J, with 17 bases between. CDR3 in DNA: TGTGCCAGCAGCTTACAAGAAGGTTTGGGGGGCAATGAGCAGTTCTTC. Its protein product is CASSLQEGLGGNEQFF.

V is TRBV3-1 (or the pseudogene TRBV3-2) and J is TRBJ1-5; D is unclear. Per the germline V gene, CDR1 is LGHDT and CDR2 is YNNKEL (reference sequence). V was shortened by 4 bases and J by 0 bases, with 13 bases between the two germline ends. The CDR3 loop spans 16 amino acids. CDR3 sequence: CASSRGPEYSNQPQHF. DNA of the CDR3: TGTGCCAGCAGCCGCGGGCCCGAGTATAGCAATCAGCCCCAGCATTTT.

This chain joins TRBV21-1 and TRBJ1-1. TRBV21-1 is deemed a pseudogene. The CDR3 runs 13 residues. The CDR3 sequence is CASRTRENTEAFF. DNA of the CDR3: TGTGCCAGCAGGACCCGGGAGAACACTGAAGCTTTCTTT.

In DNA, the CDR3 is TGTGCCAGCAGTATCGGAGGGAATGAGCAGTTCTTC. Translation: CASSIGGNEQFF. The chain carries TRBV12-3 or TRBV12-4 and TRBJ2-1; TRBD2 is a possible D gene (6 bases). The CDR3 spans 12 residues. The V gene lost 5 bases and the J gene lost 7 bases, with 9 bases spanning the gap.

The chain carries TRBV3-1 (or the pseudogene TRBV3-2) and TRBJ1-5; D uncertain. The V end was cut by 4 bases, the J end by 0 bases, with 7 bases between. CDR3 length: 14 amino acids. Germline-derived CDR1 and CDR2 are LGHDT and YNNKEL (reference sequence). CDR3 in DNA: TGTGCCAGCAGCCCTCAGGTTAGCAATCAGCCCCAGCATTTT. It specifies CASSPQVSNQPQHF.

The chain employs TRBV12-5 and TRBJ1-4; D perhaps matches TRBD1 (5 bases). Germline CDR1 reads LGHNT; CDR2 reads FRNRAP. With 7 bases removed from V and 0 bases from J, the gap between germline ends came to 15 bases. This CDR3 spans 16 amino acids. CDR3 residues: CASDPQGVPTNEKLFF. In DNA form, the CDR3 reads TGTGCTAGTGACCCTCAAGGGGTACCAACTAATGAAAAACTGTTTTTT.

The chain couples TRBV3-1 (or the pseudogene TRBV3-2) to TRBJ1-4; 8 bases agree with TRBD1. The CDR3 contains 15 residues. Unmatched junction bases numbered 5, after V lost 4 bases and J lost 4 bases. Germline V CDR1 and CDR2: LGHDT, YNNKEL (reference sequence). CDR3 nucleotides: TGTGCCAGCAGCCGAACGGACAGGGATAATGAAAAACTGTTTTTT. This gives the protein CASSRTDRDNEKLFF.

This rearrangement joins TRBV2 to TRBJ2-1, with TRBD1 identical over 9 bases. Germline loops: CDR1 SNHLY, CDR2 FYNNEI. The CDR3 sequence is 14 residues long. J was trimmed by 12 bases and V by 6 bases; bases with no gene match: 12. The CDR3 region has the DNA TGTGCCAGCAGCGCAGGGACAGGGATAGAAGGGCAGTTCTTC. It yields the protein CASSAGTGIEGQFF. Filled out from reference TRBV2 and TRBJ2-1, the complete variable domain reads EPEVTQTPSHQVTQMGQEVILRCVPISNHLYFYWYRQILGQKVEFLVSFYNNEISEKSEIFDDQFSVERPDGSNFTLKIRSTKLEDSAMYFCASSAGTGIEGQFFGPGTRLTVL.

The chain uses TRBV5-1 and TRBJ2-7; 8 bases fit TRBD1. The CDR3 totals 15 residues. Germline CDR1 reads SGHRS; CDR2 reads YFSETQ. Trimming at V came to 4 bases and at J to 3 bases, leaving 9 bases not matched to a gene. CDR3 amino acids: CASSAGQGYSYEQYF. The CDR3 DNA is TGCGCCAGCAGCGCAGGACAGGGATATAGCTACGAGCAGTACTTC.

The rearrangement links TRBV6-5 to TRBJ2-7; D is uncertain. Germline loops: CDR1 MNHEY, CDR2 SVGAGI. Trimming pared 8 bases from V and 2 bases from J, leaving 13 bases between. This CDR3 contains 13 residues. CDR3 loop: CASRTHYPYEQYF. CDR3 bases: TGTGCCAGCCGAACCCACTACCCCTACGAGCAGTACTTC.

The gene calls are TRBV28 and TRBJ2-1; TRBD1 is a possible D gene (5 bases). The germline CDR1 and CDR2 sequences are MDHEN and SYDVKM. V was clipped by 6 bases and J by 1 base, with 7 bases between them. CDR3 size: 13 residues. In DNA, the CDR3 is TGTGCCAGCAGAGGGGATTCCTACAATGAGCAGTTCTTC. It translates to CASRGDSYNEQFF.

This chain connects TRBV19 to TRBJ1-2; possible D gene TRBD1, 6 bases. Trimming removed 3 bases from V and 3 bases from J, with 14 bases in between. CDR1 LNHDA and CDR2 SQIVND come from the germline V gene (reference sequence). The CDR3 length is 15 residues. The CDR3 DNA reads TGTGCCAGTAGTATCCTTCGGGACAAACACTATGGCTACACCTTC. It encodes CASSILRDKHYGYTF. Full variable domain (remainder filled in from reference TRBV19 and TRBJ1-2): DGGITQSPKYLFRKEGQNVTLSCEQNLNHDAMYWYRQDPGQGLRLIYYSQIVNDFQKGDIAEGYSVSREKKESFPLTVTSAQKNPTAFYLCASSILRDKHYGYTFGSGTRLTVV.

This chain links TRBV4-2 with TRBJ2-3; D unresolved. Trimming shortened V by 0 bases and J by 7 bases, and 11 bases separated the two germline ends. CDR1 is LGHNA and CDR2 is YNFKEQ in the germline V gene. This CDR3 comprises 14 residues. The CDR3 here is CASSQEGVGYTQYF. In nucleotides, the CDR3 is TGTGCCAGCAGCCAAGAGGGCGTCGGTTATACGCAGTATTTT.

This chain links TRBV4-3 with TRBJ2-3, with D possibly TRBD2 on 7 matching bases. Trimming stripped 1 base from V and 1 base from J, with 18 bases between. This CDR3 contains 18 residues. CDR1 is LGHNA and CDR2 is YSLEER in the germline V gene. This CDR3 is CASSQGKSGGFGTDTQYF. In DNA, the CDR3 is TGCGCCAGCAGCCAAGGGAAATCGGGGGGCTTTGGCACAGATACGCAGTATTTT.

The chain recombines TRBV19 with TRBJ2-4; 9 bases fit TRBD2. From germline, CDR1 is LNHDA and CDR2 SQIVND (reference sequence). V lost 7 bases to trimming and J lost 8 bases; unmatched junction nucleotides: 9. The CDR3 sequence is 14 residues long. The CDR3 bases are TGTGCCAGTAACCCAGCGGGAGGCGGGGACATTCAGTACTTC. Translation: CASNPAGGGDIQYF.

The chain has TRBV9 and TRBJ2-1; TRBD1 agrees at 7 bases. Germline V gives CDR1 SGDLS, CDR2 YYNGEE. V gave up 0 bases and J gave up 3 bases; unmatched junction bases: 3. This CDR3 is built from 15 residues. The CDR3: CASSVVGDSYNEQFF. The CDR3 region has the DNA TGTGCCAGCAGCGTAGTGGGGGACAGCTACAATGAGCAGTTCTTC.

The chain has TRBV6-1 and TRBJ1-6; TRBD1 matches at 7 bases. Germline CDR1 reads MNHNS; CDR2 reads SASEGT. The CDR3 totals 15 residues. Trimming took 1 base from V and 6 from J; bases not matched to a gene: 3. The CDR3, as DNA: TGTGCCAGCAGTGAAGGAGGGACAGTTAATTCACCCCTCCACTTT. Protein sequence: CASSEGGTVNSPLHF.